Listed here are 11 T cell receptor beta chains from one sample, sequenced in a study of OX40 agonist ivuxolimab in advanced cancers. Some clones are missing from TCRdb's copy, which holds only in-frame ones; the method was immunoSEQ multiplex PCR. The sample has tens of thousands of clones, about 79% seen once; the top ten hold more than 1.5%. The sample in question was CD4+ or CD8+ T cells sorted from blood, obtained in a trial of the OX40 agonist ivuxolimab. The receptor source for this set is an adult with an advanced solid tumor such as melanoma, head and neck, liver or kidney cancer.

The chain couples TRBV6-6 to TRBJ1-1, with TRBD1 as a possible D gene (5 bases). This CDR3 contains 14 residues. V lost 2 bases and J 1 base, leaving 8 bases between the germline ends. The V gene's germline CDR1 is MNHNY and CDR2 SVGAGI (reference sequence). The CDR3 nucleotides are TGTGCCAGCAGTTACCGGGGGGAGAACACTGAAGCTTTCTTT. Translated, it gives CASSYRGENTEAFF.

As DNA, the CDR3 is TGTGCCAGCAGCTTGGGACAGGGACCCCTTGAGGGCTACACCTTC. It specifies CASSLGQGPLEGYTF. The chain joins TRBV5-6 to TRBJ1-2; TRBD1 agrees at 7 bases. Per the germline V gene, CDR1 is SGHDT and CDR2 is YYEEEE. The CDR3 consists of 15 residues. Trimming removed 0 bases from V and 8 bases from J; junction bases left unmatched: 10.

The chain is built from TRBV5-8 and TRBJ2-3; D not certain. The CDR3 has 12 residues. The germline gives CDR1 SGHTS, CDR2 YDEGEE. V was clipped by 4 bases and J by 2 bases, with 5 bases between them. In DNA, the CDR3 is TGTGCCAGCAGCGAAAACACAGATACGCAGTATTTT. Translated: CASSENTDTQYF.

V usage is TRBV5-1 and J usage is TRBJ2-4; 8 nucleotides match TRBD2. The CDR3 loop spans 18 amino acids. CDR1 and CDR2 from the germline V gene are SGHRS and YFSETQ. Trimming at V came to 4 bases and at J to 6 bases, leaving 18 bases not matched to a gene. DNA of the CDR3: TGCGCCAGCAGCACAGCCGGGACTAGTTCCCTTAATGTAAACATTCAGTACTTC. The encoded protein is CASSTAGTSSLNVNIQYF.

The chain combines TRBV19 with TRBJ1-1, with a possible D match to TRBD1 (5 bases). Germline CDR1 LNHDA, CDR2 SQIVND (reference sequence). The CDR3 is 14 residues long. The V end was cut by 0 bases, the J end by 4 bases, with 9 bases between. The CDR3 sequence is CASSIEGGGTEAFF. CDR3 in DNA: TGTGCCAGTAGTATAGAGGGGGGGGGCACTGAAGCTTTCTTT.

The V call is TRBV7-9, the J call TRBJ1-3; D call uncertain. The CDR3 runs to 13 residues. Germline V gene data show CDR1 as SEHNR and CDR2 as FQNEAQ (reference sequence). Trimming removed 7 bases at V and 2 bases at J, with 9 bases between. This CDR3 is CASNKGPGNTIYF. The CDR3 DNA reads TGTGCCAGCAACAAAGGCCCTGGAAACACCATATATTTT.

This sequence joins TRBV5-8 and TRBJ1-5; TRBD1 matches at 7 bases. The CDR3 runs 13 residues. Per the germline V gene, CDR1 is SGHTS and CDR2 is YDEGEE. The V segment lost 4 bases and the J segment 5 bases; nucleotides outside the gene matches: 3. The CDR3 DNA reads as TGTGCCAGCAGCAGGGACAGAGATCAGCCCCAGCATTTT. This encodes CASSRDRDQPQHF.

The chain has TRBV18 and TRBJ1-2; D gene unclear. Germline CDR1 is KGHSH and CDR2 is LQKENI. The ends were cut back, 3 bases at V and 3 bases at J, with 8 bases in the middle. The CDR3 runs 13 residues. CDR3 sequence: CASSPTEYYGYTF. The CDR3 DNA follows: TGTGCCAGCTCACCGACGGAATACTATGGCTACACCTTC.

The gene calls are TRBV29-1 and TRBJ1-2, with D possibly matching TRBD1 (6 bases). The CDR3 loop spans 16 amino acids. V lost 7 bases and J lost 0, with 21 bases in between. The germline gives CDR1 SQVTM, CDR2 ANQGSEA. CDR3 coding DNA: TGCAGCGCTTACTCCGCAAACAGGGAAACTAACTATGGCTACACCTTC. Encoded protein: CSAYSANRETNYGYTF.

This clone was observed a few times. The junction departs from the called germline gene at one end, perhaps through a read error. The chain couples TRBV6-6 to TRBJ2-5, with D unresolved. The CDR3 consists of 12 residues. Germline assignment: CDR1 MNHNY and CDR2 SVGAGI (reference sequence). The CDR3: CASSYSQGTQYF. The DNA for the CDR3 is TGTGCCAGCAGTTACTCTCAAGGGACCCAGTACTTC.

This clone showed up just once. This chain joins TRBV6-5 and TRBJ1-1; D not resolved. V lost 0 bases and J 3 bases, leaving 5 bases between the germline ends. The CDR3 spans 13 residues. Per germline, CDR1 MNHEY and CDR2 SVGAGI. The DNA for the CDR3 is TGTGCCAGCAGTTACTCGTTGGACACTGAAGCTTTCTTT. It translates to CASSYSLDTEAFF.